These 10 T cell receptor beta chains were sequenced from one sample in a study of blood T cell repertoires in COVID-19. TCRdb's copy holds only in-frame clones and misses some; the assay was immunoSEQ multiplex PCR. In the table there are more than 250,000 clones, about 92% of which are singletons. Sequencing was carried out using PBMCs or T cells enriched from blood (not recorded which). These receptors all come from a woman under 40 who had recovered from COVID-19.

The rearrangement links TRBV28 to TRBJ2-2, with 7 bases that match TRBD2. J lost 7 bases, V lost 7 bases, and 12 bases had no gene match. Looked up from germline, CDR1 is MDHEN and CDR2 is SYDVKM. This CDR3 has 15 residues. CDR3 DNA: TGTGCCAGCACCGCGGCGGGGGAAGGGAGCGGGGAGCTGTTTTTT. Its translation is CASTAAGEGSGELFF.

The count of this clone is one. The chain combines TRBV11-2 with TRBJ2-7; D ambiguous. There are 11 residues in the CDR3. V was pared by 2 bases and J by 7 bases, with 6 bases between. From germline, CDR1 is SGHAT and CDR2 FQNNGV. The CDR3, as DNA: TGTGCCAGCAGCTTATCCCTAGAGCAGTACTTC. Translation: CASSLSLEQYF.

The CDR3 sequence: CASSPWDSSYEQYF. The DNA of the CDR3 is TGTGCCAGCAGCCCATGGGACAGCTCCTACGAGCAGTACTTC. This chain uses TRBV9 with TRBJ2-7, with 7 bases lining up with TRBD1. Looked up from germline, CDR1 is SGDLS and CDR2 is YYNGEE. The CDR3 is 14 residues long. Unmatched junction bases numbered 4, after V lost 4 bases and J lost 0 bases.

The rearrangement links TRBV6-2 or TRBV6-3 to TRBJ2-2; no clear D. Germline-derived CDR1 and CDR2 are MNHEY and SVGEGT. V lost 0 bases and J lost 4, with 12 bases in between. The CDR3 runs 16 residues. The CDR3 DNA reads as TGTGCCAGCAGTTACTCCTTACAGCACCTCACCGGGGAGCTGTTTTTT. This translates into CASSYSLQHLTGELFF.

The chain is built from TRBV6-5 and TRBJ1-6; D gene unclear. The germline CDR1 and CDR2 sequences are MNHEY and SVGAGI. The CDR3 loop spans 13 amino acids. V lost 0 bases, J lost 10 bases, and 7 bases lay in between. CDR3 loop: CASSYSQRSPLHF. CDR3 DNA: TGTGCCAGCAGTTACTCGCAGAGGTCACCCCTCCACTTT.

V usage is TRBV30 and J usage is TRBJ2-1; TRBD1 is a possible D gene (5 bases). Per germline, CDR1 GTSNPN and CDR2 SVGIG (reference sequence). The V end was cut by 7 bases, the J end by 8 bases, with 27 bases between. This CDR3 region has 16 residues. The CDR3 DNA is TGTGCCTCGGAAGGGGTAAGGGGATCCCTCGTCGATGAGCAGTTCTTC. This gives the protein CASEGVRGSLVDEQFF. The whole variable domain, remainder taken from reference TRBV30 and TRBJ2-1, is SQTIHQWPATLVQPVGSPLSLECTVEGTSNPNLYWYRQAAGRGLQLLFYSVGIGQISSEVPQNLSASRPQDRQFILSSKKLLLSDSGFYLCASEGVRGSLVDEQFFGPGTRLTVL.

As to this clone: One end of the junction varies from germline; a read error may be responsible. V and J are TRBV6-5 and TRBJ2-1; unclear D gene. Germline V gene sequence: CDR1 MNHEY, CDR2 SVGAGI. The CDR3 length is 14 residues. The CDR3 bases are TGTGCCAGCAGCTACTCAGGAGTCTACAATGAGCAGTTCTTC. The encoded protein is CASSYSGVYNEQFF.

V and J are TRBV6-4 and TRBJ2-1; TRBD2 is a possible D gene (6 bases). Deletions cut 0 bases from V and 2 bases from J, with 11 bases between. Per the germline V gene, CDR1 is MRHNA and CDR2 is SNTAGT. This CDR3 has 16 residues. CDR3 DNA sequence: TGTGCCAGCAGTGACTCGGGTCGCGGGACCTACAATGAGCAGTTCTTC. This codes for CASSDSGRGTYNEQFF.

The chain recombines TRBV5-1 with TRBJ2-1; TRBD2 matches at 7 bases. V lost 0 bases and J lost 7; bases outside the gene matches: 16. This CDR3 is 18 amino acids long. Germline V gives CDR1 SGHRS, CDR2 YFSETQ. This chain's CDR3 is CASSLVGGPSGKKNEQFF. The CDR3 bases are TGCGCCAGCAGCTTGGTTGGCGGGCCTAGCGGCAAGAAAAATGAGCAGTTCTTC.

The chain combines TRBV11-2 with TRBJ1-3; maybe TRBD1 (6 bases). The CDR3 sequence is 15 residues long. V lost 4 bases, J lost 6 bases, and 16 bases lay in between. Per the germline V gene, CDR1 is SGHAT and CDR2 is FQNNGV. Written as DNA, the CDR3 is TGTGCCAGCAGCTCGTCACAGGGAATTGTAAACACCATATATTTT. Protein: CASSSSQGIVNTIYF.